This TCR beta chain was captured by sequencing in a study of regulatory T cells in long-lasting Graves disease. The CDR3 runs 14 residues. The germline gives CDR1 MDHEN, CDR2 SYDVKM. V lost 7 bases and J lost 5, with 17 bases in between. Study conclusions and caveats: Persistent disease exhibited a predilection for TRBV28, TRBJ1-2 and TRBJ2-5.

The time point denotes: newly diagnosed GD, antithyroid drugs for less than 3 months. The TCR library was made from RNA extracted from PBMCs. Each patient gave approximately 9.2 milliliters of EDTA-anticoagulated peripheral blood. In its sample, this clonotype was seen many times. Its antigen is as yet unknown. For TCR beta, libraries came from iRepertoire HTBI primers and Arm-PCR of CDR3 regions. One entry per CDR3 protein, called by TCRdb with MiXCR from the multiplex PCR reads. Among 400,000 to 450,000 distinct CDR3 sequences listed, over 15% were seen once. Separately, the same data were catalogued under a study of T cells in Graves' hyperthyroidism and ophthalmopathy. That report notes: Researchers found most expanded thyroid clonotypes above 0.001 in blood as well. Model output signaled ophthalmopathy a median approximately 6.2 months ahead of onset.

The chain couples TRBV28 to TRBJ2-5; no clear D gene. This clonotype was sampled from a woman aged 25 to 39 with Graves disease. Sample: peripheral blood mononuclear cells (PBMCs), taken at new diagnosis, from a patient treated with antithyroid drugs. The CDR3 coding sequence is TGTGCCAGCACCATAGGAGACATCGGGGAGACCCAGTACTTC. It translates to CASTIGDIGETQYF.